This TCR beta chain comes out of a study of T-cell reconstitution after alpha-beta-depleted transplantation in children. CDR3 length: 14 residues. Germline assignment: CDR1 SGDLS and CDR2 YYNGEE. V gave up 1 base and J gave up 5 bases; unmatched junction bases: 5. Unique molecular identifiers were used to barcode this TCRbeta library. TCRdb re-called the PCR reads through MiXCR, storing one row per CDR3 protein. The data show a few hundred thousand distinct CDR3 sequences, with about 14% seen just once and roughly 4.3% held by the top ten. This clonotype was recorded many times. The receptor comes from a human donor who donated a stem cell graft to a child with Fanconi anemia. The sample consisted of PBMCs, taken from the stem cell graft. V usage is TRBV9 and J usage is TRBJ1-1; TRBD1 agrees at 7 bases. The CDR3: CASSVKGAETEAFF. CDR3 DNA sequence: TGTGCCAGCAGCGTAAAGGGGGCGGAAACTGAAGCTTTCTTT.